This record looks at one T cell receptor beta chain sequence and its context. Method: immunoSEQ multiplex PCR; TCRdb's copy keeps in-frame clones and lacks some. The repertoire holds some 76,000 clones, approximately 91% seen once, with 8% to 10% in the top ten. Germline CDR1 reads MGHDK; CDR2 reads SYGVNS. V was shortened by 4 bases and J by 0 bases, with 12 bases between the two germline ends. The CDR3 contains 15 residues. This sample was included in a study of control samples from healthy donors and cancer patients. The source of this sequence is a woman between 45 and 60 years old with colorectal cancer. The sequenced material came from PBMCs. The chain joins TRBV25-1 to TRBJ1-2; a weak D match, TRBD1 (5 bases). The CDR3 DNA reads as TGTGCCAGCAGTGGTGGGGCTGGAGCTAACTATGGCTACACCTTC. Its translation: CASSGGAGANYGYTF.